This T cell receptor beta chain was found in a study of blood T cell repertoires in COVID-19. Study information: Samples taken during acute and convalescent COVID-19 were collected in the United States, Italy and Spain.

Authors' processing steps: Amplification of reference gene primers provided the estimated nucleated cell counts. Clones were read by immunoSEQ multiplex PCR, and TCRdb kept only the in-frame ones, dropping some. The V and J calls and clone size come from that table; D and trimming were worked out from the DNA. This sample has 150,000 to 200,000 clones, with 65% to 90% found just once. In its sample, this clone was seen many times. The CDR3 has 14 residues. Deletions cut 5 bases from V and 8 bases from J, with 15 bases between. Germline CDR1 WNHNN, CDR2 SYGVQD (reference sequence). The chain carries TRBV10-1 and TRBJ2-2, with TRBD1 as a possible D gene (5 bases). This receptor was obtained from a woman between 40 and 50 years old with COVID-19, enrolled during active disease. Sequenced sample: peripheral blood. The CDR3: CASSHKTENGELFF. The CDR3 coding sequence is TGCGCCAGCAGTCACAAGACAGAAAATGGGGAGCTGTTTTTT.